This record covers a single T cell receptor (beta chain). Its specificity is not known. These data originate in a study of T cells after yellow fever vaccination. Trimming cost V 7 bases and J 3 bases, with 21 bases left between them. This CDR3 comprises 16 residues. Germline V gene sequence: CDR1 SGHNT, CDR2 YYREEE (reference sequence). The study made its TCR cDNA through 5'RACE template switching. That step introduced a universal primer site along with UMIs. TCRdb passed the 5' RACE reads through MiXCR, listing each CDR3 protein once. The sample lists about 350,000 distinct CDR3 sequences, over 4% occurring once. Study-wide points: The study noted that FACS-sorted repertoires could contain abundant clonotypes contaminating from the bulk population. Primary-vaccination clones mostly resurfaced post-booster (about 95% CD4, approximately 87% CD8). Weaker overall, the secondary response nonetheless peaked faster (day 5 versus 15).

This chain uses TRBV5-4 with TRBJ2-3, with D perhaps being TRBD1 or TRBD2 (6 bases each). Sequenced here: PBMCs, sampled 5 days after the yellow fever booster vaccination. This clonotype was sampled from a man between 18 and 29 years old who received the YFV17D yellow fever vaccine. Here the CDR3 reads CASGRRGAGVTDTQYF. As DNA, the CDR3 is TGTGCCAGCGGACGGAGGGGGGCCGGTGTGACAGATACGCAGTATTTT.